This T cell receptor (beta chain) was profiled in a study of PD-1 blockade in classical Hodgkin lymphoma. Findings of the study overall: Repertoire differences lack defined causes, possibly disease activity or prior therapy. Reports indicated that newly diagnosed patients had lower baseline TCR diversity than healthy donors did.

Indicated time point: newly diagnosed, previously untreated cHL patient sample. Out of thawed PBMCs, magnetic negative selection purified CD4+ T cells. Losses at the gene ends were 3 bases for V and 7 bases for J; bases not matched to a gene: 7. Germline values: CDR1 KGHSH, CDR2 LQKENI. CDR3 length equals 14 residues. The data were produced by immunoSEQ multiplex PCR, yet TCRdb's version contains in-frame clones alone and is incomplete. The sample carries around 29,000 clones, 89% recorded once. This clone was counted only a few times. What it recognizes is unknown. This sequence was found in a human donor with classical Hodgkin lymphoma. The chain recombines TRBV18 with TRBJ2-7; 9 nucleotides match TRBD1. Sequenced material: CD4+ T cells from blood. The CDR3 DNA reads TGTGCCAGCTCACCCGGACAGGGGCCTTGGGAGCAGTACTTC. Protein: CASSPGQGPWEQYF.